This T cell receptor beta chain was observed in a study of blood T cells in healthy people across ages (dated by TCRdb to the mid-2010s). Study-wide context: Template switching captured roughly one uniquely barcoded TCR beta cDNA molecule per two T cells in model experiments. The study measured age-related changes in TCR beta repertoire diversity using deep sequencing normalized with unique cDNA molecular identifiers. Four age groups were formed from the donors: young (average approximately 15 years), middle-aged (approximately 40), aged (more than 55) and long-lived (approximately 80). To avoid experimental bias, donors of different ages were spread randomly across the sequencing lanes. For two donors (one aged 18 to 29 and one aged 80 or older), the study analyzed two additional independent replicas of 1 million unique cDNA reads from the same blood draw.

What the authors observed across the whole study: Bulk unsorted PBMC profiling prevented conclusive comparison of naive and antigen-experienced compartments. Because donor CMV infection status was unknown, age-related changes in expanded clonotypes were potentially confounded. Compared with the aged group, more naive CD4+ T cells, fewer expanded clones and increased TCR diversity were shown by the long-lived group, suggesting age selection. Observed TCR beta diversity per million T cells fell roughly linearly with age, and a significant reduction was already apparent by age roughly 40. The percentage of naive T cells measured by flow cytometry correlated strongly with observed TCR beta diversity. Estimates of total diversity based on one million sequenced T cells were considered lower bounds and underestimates.

The library was prepared using 5' RACE. Sequencing instrument: Illumina HiSeq 2500. A second roughly 7 to 11 cycle PCR used a sample-barcoded 5' primer and a J-beta primer mix. A template-switch 5' adaptor carrying 12 random nucleotides introduced a unique molecular identifier onto each TCR beta cDNA molecule. At least 2.5 million CDR3-containing paired-end reads were obtained from each sample. First-strand cDNA was synthesized from all RNA with the Mint cDNA synthesis kit, primed by a TRBC-specific oligonucleotide. Following uracil-DNA glycosylase treatment, all cDNA underwent a first 18-cycle PCR with the universal primers M1SS and BC2_uni_R. Turning to the authors' computational methods: For normalization, 1 million high-quality reads were randomly selected from each sample, with every read carrying a distinct molecular identifier. Reads with shared molecular identifiers were discarded instead of being binned into consensus sequences. MiTCR, with a Q25 quality threshold and the strictest error-elimination algorithm, was used for CDR3 identification, clonotype clustering and error correction. A nonparametric unseen species model with Euler transformation was used to estimate a lower bound on total TCR beta diversity. The raw public reads went through TCRdb reprocessing: fastp at Q25, MiXCR clone calling, in-frame beta chains kept. CDR3 protein sequences are deduplicated, and each keeps its most common genes and DNA. These V and J calls rely on TCRdb rather than the paper's analysis. The sample records about 780,000 distinct CDR3 sequences, more than 35% of which are singletons. 15% to 20% of the sample comes from the top ten.

Reading from cysteine to phenylalanine, the CDR3 counts 14 amino acids. Only CDR3 DNA remains: 42 bases, in frame from the first base. Trimming removed 6 bases from V and 8 bases from J; the gene matches leave 8 bases unexplained. The donors were 40 or so Caucasian individuals from Russia, aged 6 to 90 years, who were systemically healthy. Roughly 11 milliliters of peripheral blood were drawn from each donor into EDTA-treated Vacutainer tubes. Ficoll-Paque density-gradient centrifugation was used to isolate PBMCs, with at least 6 million per sample. Trizol reagent was used to extract total RNA from PBMCs, with at least 5 micrograms per sample. For every donor, flow cytometry on a PBMC aliquot measured the percentage of naive CD45RAhigh/CD27high T cells. This clonotype was counted between two and nine times. Its recognized antigen is unknown. No much larger clone is present one base from it, and per-base qualities are unavailable.

The TCR originated in an older man in good health. The sequenced material came from blood. The chain couples TRBV12-3 or TRBV12-4 to TRBJ1-4; a stretch of 8 junction bases matches TRBD1. The CDR3 is CASSPTGAEEKLFF. The DNA sequence follows: TGTGCCAGCAGCCCGACAGGGGCGGAGGAAAAACTGTTTTTT.